The T cell receptor beta chain described here comes from a study of technical replicates of blood from a few donors. This table comes from immunoSEQ multiplex PCR, and its TCRdb copy is limited to in-frame clones, with some not included. The profile covers around 86,000 clones, with just over 95% appearing a single time and around 0.18% taken by the ten largest. Germline CDR1 and CDR2: LNHDA and SQIVND (reference sequence). The CDR3 is 12 residues long. Trimming took off 0 bases at V and 13 bases at J, with 12 bases between the two ends. The chain carries TRBV19 and TRBJ1-2; D is uncertain. Source material: T cells isolated from PBMCs. The clonotype comes from a human donor in good health. The DNA of the CDR3 is TGTGCCAGTAGTATAGATCGAGATTTCCCCACCTTC. Translation: CASSIDRDFPTF.